This T cell receptor (beta chain) was recovered during a study of blood T cell repertoires in COVID-19. Study as a whole: Italy, Spain and the United States were the sources of the convalescent and acute COVID-19 samples. The analysed material was cDNA or gDNA that came from T cells, B-cell-depleted T cells, or PBMCs.

Original analysis: Estimation of nucleated cell counts was performed using reference gene primer amplification. Clones were sequenced by immunoSEQ multiplex PCR, and TCRdb holds only the in-frame ones, with some missing. The V and J calls and clone size come from that table; D and trimming were worked out from the DNA. This sample has 100,000 or so clones, with 87% found just once. The sequencing sample was made of peripheral blood. The receptor's source is a woman under 40 with acute or convalescent COVID-19.

Written as DNA, the CDR3 is TGTGCCAGCACCCAGGGGGGCTCTAACTATGGCTACACCTTC. Residues: CASTQGGSNYGYTF. The rearrangement joins TRBV28 to TRBJ1-2; 7 bases are a match to TRBD1. Germline values: CDR1 MDHEN, CDR2 SYDVKM. CDR3 size: 14 residues. The V gene end was trimmed by 7 bases and the J gene end by 0 bases; junction bases not matched to a gene: 5.